A selection of T cell receptor beta chains follows, all from one sample in a study of vaccination and CD4 T cells after COVID-19. These receptors have no known antigen. TCRdb recomputed calls from the PCR reads with MiXCR, one row per CDR3 protein. The data contain about 14,000 distinct CDR3 sequences, roughly 50% of them singletons. The sequenced sample consisted of CD4+ T cells from blood, cultured in vitro. The receptors were gathered from a human donor who had recovered from COVID-19. Each CDR3 is given with its conserved first and last residue. A D gene is named only where the DNA matches it firmly. A row's size may be missing; if present it is once, few, many or a size class.

CDR3 length	V gene	D gene	J gene	clone size	CDR3 protein	CDR3 DNA
13	TRBV4-1	-	TRBJ2-7	-	CASSQGHSYEQYF	TGCGCCAGCAGCCAAGGACACTCCTACGAGCAGTACTTC
16	TRBV6-2/TRBV6-3	-	TRBJ2-5	few	CASSYSIRGVGETQYF	TGTGCCAGCAGTTACTCGATCCGAGGGGTAGGAGAGACCCAGTACTTC
10	TRBV20-1	-	TRBJ2-1	-	CSARGREQFF	TGCAGTGCTAGAGGGCGGGAGCAGTTCTTC
15	TRBV6-1	-	TRBJ2-2	-	CASSGRTVNTGELFF	TGTGCCAGCAGTGGGAGGACAGTAAACACCGGGGAGCTGTTTTTT
16	TRBV27	TRBD1	TRBJ1-2	-	CASSFGRQGGDYGYTF	TGTGCCAGCAGTTTCGGAAGGCAGGGGGGGGACTATGGCTACACCTTC
15	TRBV7-2	TRBD2	TRBJ2-7	few	CASSNPTSLHYEQYF	TGTGCCAGCAGCAACCCGACTAGCTTACACTACGAGCAGTACTTC
13	TRBV27	-	TRBJ2-5	-	CASSPRVRETQYF	TGTGCCAGCAGTCCCAGGGTTAGGGAGACCCAGTACTTC
15	TRBV6-1	-	TRBJ2-5	medium-sized	CASRGNREKRETQYF	TGTGCCAGCAGGGGAAACAGGGAAAAGCGAGAGACCCAGTACTTC
14	TRBV28	TRBD1	TRBJ1-1	few	CASRRGQVIPEAFF	TGTGCCAGCAGGCGGGGACAGGTTATCCCTGAAGCTTTCTTT
19	TRBV11-2	TRBD1	TRBJ2-6	-	CASSLNRGLLTSGANVLTF	TGTGCCAGCAGCCTCAACAGGGGATTACTTACCTCTGGGGCCAACGTCCTGACTTTC
19	TRBV27	-	TRBJ2-2	-	CASTALSDWNPANTGELFF	TGTGCCAGCACCGCTTTGTCGGACTGGAACCCCGCGAACACCGGGGAGCTGTTTTTT
15	TRBV10-3	TRBD1	TRBJ2-7	few	CAISETRGRSSEQYF	TGTGCCATCAGTGAAACCAGGGGGCGAAGCTCCGAGCAGTACTTC
16	TRBV24-1	TRBD2	TRBJ2-1	-	CATSDLGAGDHNEQFF	TGCGCCACCAGTGATTTGGGAGCGGGGGACCACAATGAGCAGTTCTTC
17	TRBV5-1	-	TRBJ2-6	-	CASSRTGATSGANVLTF	TGCGCCAGCAGCAGAACAGGAGCTACCTCTGGGGCCAACGTCCTGACTTTC
15	TRBV15	TRBD1	TRBJ2-5	few	CATSRDRGTQETQYF	TGTGCCACCAGCAGGGACAGGGGTACACAAGAGACCCAGTACTTC
15	TRBV7-7	-	TRBJ2-5	-	CASSFRRGGWETQYF	TGTGCCAGCAGCTTTAGGAGGGGGGGATGGGAGACCCAGTACTTC
18	TRBV6-5	TRBD1	TRBJ1-2	-	CASSYRGTGALGNYGYTF	TGTGCCAGCAGTTACCGCGGGACAGGGGCGTTGGGGAACTATGGCTACACCTTC
13	TRBV5-1	TRBD1	TRBJ1-2	-	CATKGEGGLGYTF	TGCGCCACCAAGGGGGAAGGGGGCCTGGGCTACACCTTC
15	TRBV21-1	-	TRBJ1-5	-	CASSKAANSNQPQHF	TGTGCCAGCAGCAAGGCCGCTAACAGCAATCAGCCCCAGCATTTT
15	TRBV6-5	TRBD1	TRBJ1-2	few	CASSYSKGALYGYTF	TGTGCCAGCAGTTACTCGAAGGGGGCTCTCTATGGCTACACCTTC
19	TRBV21-1	-	TRBJ2-2	once	CASSKGRPGLLLHTGELFF	TGTGCCAGCAGCAAAGGCAGGCCGGGACTTCTTCTTCACACCGGGGAGCTGTTTTTT
14	TRBV28	-	TRBJ1-2	-	CASRGGEDNYGYTF	TGTGCCAGCAGGGGAGGAGAAGATAACTATGGCTACACCTTC
12	TRBV12-3/TRBV12-4	TRBD1	TRBJ1-4	-	CASSARTGSLFF	TGTGCCAGCAGTGCCCGGACAGGGTCATTGTTTTTT
14	TRBV19	TRBD2	TRBJ2-5	once	CASSTTSGRETQYF	TGTGCCAGTAGTACGACTAGCGGGAGAGAGACCCAGTACTTC
16	TRBV27	TRBD2	TRBJ2-7	few	CASSLGLASMTYEQYF	TGTGCCAGCAGTTTAGGACTAGCGAGTATGACCTACGAGCAGTACTTC
13	TRBV20-1	-	TRBJ1-2	few	CSPARRMLYGYTF	TGCAGTCCCGCCAGACGGATGCTCTATGGCTACACCTTC
11	TRBV6-1	-	TRBJ2-7	few	CASRADYEQYF	TGTGCCAGCAGGGCGGACTACGAGCAGTACTTC
14	TRBV20-1	-	TRBJ2-5	-	CSATLGGSGETQYF	TGCAGTGCTACTCTAGGGGGCAGCGGGGAGACCCAGTACTTC
22	TRBV7-3	TRBD2	TRBJ2-3	-	CASSLTSSLAGGAPISTDTQYF	TGTGCCAGCAGCTTAACCTCATCACTAGCGGGGGGTGCCCCGATTAGCACAGATACGCAGTATTTT
14	TRBV20-1	-	TRBJ2-7	-	CSALRAGAHYEQYF	TGCAGTGCTCTACGGGCGGGGGCGCATTACGAGCAGTACTTC
16	TRBV19	-	TRBJ2-3	-	CATQTGVPSSTDTQYF	TGTGCCACCCAAACGGGGGTCCCCTCTAGCACAGATACGCAGTATTTT
13	TRBV7-9	-	TRBJ1-2	-	CASSFGGPSGYTF	TGTGCCAGCAGCTTCGGCGGACCCAGCGGCTACACCTTC
17	TRBV2	TRBD1	TRBJ2-1	-	CASSDLGGTVTYNEQFF	TGTGCCAGCAGCGACTTAGGTGGGACAGTCACCTACAATGAGCAGTTCTTC
12	TRBV14	-	TRBJ2-3	-	CASTSSYLGIYF	TGTGCCAGCACCTCGAGTTACCTTGGTATTTATTTT
14	TRBV19	-	TRBJ1-5	-	CASSIREGGQPQHF	TGTGCCAGTAGTATTAGAGAAGGTGGTCAGCCCCAGCATTTT
14	TRBV7-8	-	TRBJ2-5	-	CASSPVPGQETQYF	TGTGCCAGCAGCCCTGTGCCCGGACAAGAGACCCAGTACTTC
15	TRBV27	TRBD1	TRBJ2-7	-	CASSLGDRGRFEQYF	TGTGCCAGCAGTTTAGGGGACAGGGGGCGCTTCGAGCAGTACTTC
13	TRBV12-3/TRBV12-4	TRBD1	TRBJ1-2	medium-sized	CASSSARGLGYTF	TGTGCCAGCAGTTCGGCCAGGGGGCTTGGCTACACCTTC
19	TRBV6-1	TRBD1	TRBJ2-3	few	CASSEAPGQGLGGRDTQYF	TGTGCCAGCAGTGAAGCCCCGGGACAGGGTTTGGGGGGTCGGGATACGCAGTATTTT